The T cell receptor beta chain under discussion was sequenced for a study of spatial heterogeneity in lung cancer. Study-wide background: PBMC collected at follow-up were sequenced when available, a median of about 2 years after resection. Averaged across combinations, each unique TCR and UMI pairing appeared more than ten times in raw reads, which were uncorrected. Study-wide findings and caveats: Resection saw ubiquitous expanded tumor TCRs appear in blood more than follow-up did.

This clonotype is large (0.1 to 1%). Its target is unknown. Germline V gene lookup returns CDR1 SGHTA and CDR2 FQGTGA. J lost 0 bases, V lost 0 bases, and 10 bases had no gene match. The CDR3 covers 19 residues. TCRdb passed the 5' RACE reads through MiXCR, listing each CDR3 protein once. The sample lists 3,000 or so distinct CDR3 sequences; around a fifth were seen once. The time point is: blood at routine non-recurrence follow-up after resection. Without sorting, whole RNA was sequenced from tumor, nontumor lung or frozen PBMC. The chain employs TRBV7-3 and TRBJ2-1; TRBD2 aligns across 8 bases. Specimen: PBMCs, collected at follow-up. The source of this sequence is a male donor with early-stage non-small cell lung cancer. In DNA, the CDR3 is TGTGCCAGCAGCTTAACGCACGCGGGGGGCGCCTCCTCCTACAATGAGCAGTTCTTC. Translation gives CASSLTHAGGASSYNEQFF.